The next 8 T cell receptor beta chains were all read from a single sample in a study of cytomegalovirus exposure and HLA in healthy donors. The primer mix had 60 Vbeta and 13 Jbeta primers. TCRdb's table, derived via immunoSEQ multiplex PCR, lists solely in-frame clones and lacks some. Of around 140,000 clones listed, about three quarters are singletons. Sample: PBMCs. The receptors were sampled from a man aged 45-60 years in good health and CMV-seropositive.

The gene calls are TRBV11-1 and TRBJ2-1; no clear D gene. CDR3 length equals 11 residues. Per germline, CDR1 SGHAT and CDR2 FQDESV (reference sequence). Trimming shortened V by 2 bases and J by 13 bases, and 9 bases separated the two germline ends. CDR3 DNA: TGTGCCAGCAGCTTAAGCCTTATCCAGTTCTTC. Residues: CASSLSLIQFF.

The genes are TRBV6-6 and TRBJ1-1; 8 nucleotides match TRBD1. Unmatched junction bases numbered 6, after V lost 0 bases and J lost 6 bases. This CDR3 has 15 amino acids. In germline, CDR1 is MNHNY, CDR2 SVGAGI (reference sequence). The CDR3 here is CASSYSTGALAEAFF. The CDR3 DNA reads TGTGCCAGCAGTTACTCGACAGGGGCTTTGGCTGAAGCTTTCTTT.

This chain connects TRBV5-1 to TRBJ2-3; TRBD2 is a possible D gene (5 bases). The CDR3 has 14 residues. CDR1 and CDR2 from the germline V gene are SGHRS and YFSETQ. The ends were cut back, 4 bases at V and 0 bases at J, with 9 bases in the middle. The CDR3 region is CASSLERSTDTQYF. The DNA of the CDR3 is TGCGCCAGCAGCCTAGAGCGGAGCACAGATACGCAGTATTTT.

This clone was observed once. The rearrangement links TRBV5-6 to TRBJ2-5, with D possibly TRBD2 on 6 matching bases. The CDR3 length is 14 residues. Germline loops: CDR1 SGHDT, CDR2 YYEEEE. With 5 bases removed from V and 3 bases from J, the gap between germline ends came to 14 bases. The CDR3 is CASRGWGRKETQYF. CDR3 sequence (DNA): TGTGCCAGCAGGGGGTGGGGGAGGAAAGAGACCCAGTACTTC.

This chain connects TRBV2 to TRBJ1-2; TRBD1 might be the D (6 bases). The CDR3 contains 16 residues. V lost 0 bases and J lost 0, with 11 bases in between. CDR1 and CDR2 from the germline V gene are SNHLY and FYNNEI. The CDR3 protein is CASSEALGTTNYGYTF. The CDR3 DNA reads TGTGCCAGCAGTGAAGCGCTCGGGACAACTAACTATGGCTACACCTTC.

In DNA form, the CDR3 reads TGCGCCAGCAGCCAGAAACAGGGCGGAGTGAACACTGAAGCTTTCTTT. Translated: CASSQKQGGVNTEAFF. The rearrangement joins TRBV5-1 to TRBJ1-1, with D possibly being TRBD1 (6 bases). Germline-derived CDR1 and CDR2 are SGHRS and YFSETQ. This CDR3 contains 16 residues. The germline V and J ends were trimmed by 4 bases and 0 bases, with 16 bases remaining between them. Looking up the rest from reference TRBV5-1 and TRBJ1-1 gives the full variable domain: KAGVTQTPRYLIKTRGQQVTLSCSPISGHRSVSWYQQTPGQGLQFLFEYFSETQRNKGNFPGRFSGRQFSNSRSEMNVSTLELGDSALYLCASSQKQGGVNTEAFFGQGTRLTVV.

This chain joins TRBV6-1 and TRBJ2-1; TRBD2 agrees at 11 bases. Germline loops: CDR1 MNHNS, CDR2 SASEGT. This CDR3 has 17 residues. With 4 bases clipped from V and 6 bases from J, the junction kept 11 bases outside the gene matches. CDR3 nucleotide sequence: TGTGCCAGCAGTGTAATATTGACTAGCGGGACGGGCAATGAGCAGTTCTTC. It specifies CASSVILTSGTGNEQFF.

As regards this clone: One end of the junction varies from germline; a read error may be responsible. V is TRBV6-5 and J is TRBJ1-3; 9 bases line up with TRBD1. Germline V gene sequence: CDR1 MNHEY, CDR2 SVGAGI. This CDR3 spans 15 amino acids. CDR3 in DNA: TGTGCCAGCACCGTTACAGGGGGCTCTGGAGACACCATATATTTT. Translation gives CASTVTGGSGDTIYF.